Shown below are 10 T cell receptor beta chains from a single sample sequenced in a study of CD8 T cells in Susac syndrome. RNA, at about 0.45 to 1 ug, was reverse transcribed with random hexamers. TCRdb re-called the immunoSEQ multiplex PCR reads through MiXCR, storing one row per CDR3 protein. The sample lists nearly 200,000 distinct CDR3 sequences; nearly 95% were seen once. Sequencing was carried out using CD4+ T cells from PBMCs. The receptors originated from a human donor with multiple sclerosis.

The J gene is TRBJ2-2, the V gene TRBV20-1, with D unclear. Germline CDR1 DFQATT, CDR2 SNEGSKA (reference sequence). CDR3 size: 11 residues. Deletions cut 6 bases from V and 6 bases from J, with 8 bases between. The DNA for the CDR3 is TGCAGTGCCCAAAGTCCCGGGGAGCTGTTTTTT. Translated, it gives CSAQSPGELFF.

This chain connects TRBV6-6 to TRBJ2-1; either TRBD1 or TRBD2 may supply D (5 bases each). Trimming took off 8 bases at V and 10 bases at J, with 21 bases between the two ends. The CDR3 totals 14 residues. Germline lookup yields CDR1 MNHNY and CDR2 SVGAGI (reference sequence). The CDR3: CASLPPSSNREQFF. DNA for the CDR3: TGTGCCAGCCTGCCCCCCTCTAGCAACAGGGAGCAGTTCTTC.

This clonotype appeared once. V usage is TRBV12-3 or TRBV12-4 and J usage is TRBJ2-7, with 10 nucleotides matching TRBD2. This CDR3 is built from 16 residues. Trimming cost V 10 bases and J 0 bases; bases outside gene matches: 12. CDR3 sequence (DNA): TGTGCCACCCGGCTAGCGGGAGATAGTAGCTCCTACGAGCAGTACTTC. The encoded protein is CATRLAGDSSSYEQYF.

CDR3 sequence (DNA): TGTGCCAGCAGCTTAGAAACTTGGGGGGGCAATGAGCAGTTCTTC. Its protein is CASSLETWGGNEQFF. The rearrangement uses TRBV11-2 and TRBJ2-1, with TRBD2 matching over 7 bases. Germline V gives CDR1 SGHAT, CDR2 FQNNGV. Trimming removed 0 bases from V and 6 bases from J; junction bases left unmatched: 5. CDR3 length: 15 amino acids. The full variable domain, its missing parts supplied by reference TRBV11-2 and TRBJ2-1, is EAGVAQSPRYKIIEKRQSVAFWCNPISGHATLYWYQQILGQGPKLLIQFQNNGVVDDSQLPKDRFSAERLKGVDSTLKIQPAKLEDSAVYLCASSLETWGGNEQFFGPGTRLTVL.

The chain couples TRBV20-1 to TRBJ1-5; 7 positions match TRBD1. The CDR3 is 13 amino acids. Germline V gene data show CDR1 as DFQATT and CDR2 as SNEGSKA (reference sequence). After removal of 7 bases from V and 4 bases from J, the junction contained 7 bases not matched to a gene. The CDR3 nucleotides read TGCAGTGTAAACAGGGGTTCTAATCAGCCCCAGCATTTT. Its translation is CSVNRGSNQPQHF.

This chain uses TRBV30 with TRBJ2-5, with D unresolved. Trimming took off 0 bases at V and 5 bases at J, with 13 bases between the two ends. The germline CDR1 and CDR2 sequences are GTSNPN and SVGIG (reference sequence). This CDR3 spans 14 amino acids. CDR3 in DNA: TGTGCCTGGAGTGTAGGCTTAGCCGGGGAGACCCAGTACTTC. It yields the protein CAWSVGLAGETQYF.

The chain is built from TRBV18 and TRBJ1-1; 8 bases agree with TRBD1. This CDR3 contains 16 residues. Germline V gene data show CDR1 as KGHSH and CDR2 as LQKENI. V shed 3 bases and J 1 base; nucleotides not matched to a gene: 7. The CDR3 sequence: CASSPTSTGANTEAFF. The DNA of the CDR3 is TGTGCCAGCTCACCTACTTCGACAGGGGCGAACACTGAAGCTTTCTTT.

In nucleotides, the CDR3 is TGTGCCAGCAGCCCCCGTGCCCGACAGGGACTCAACACTGAAGCTTTCTTT. Translated: CASSPRARQGLNTEAFF. The chain combines TRBV3-1 with TRBJ1-1, with TRBD1 identical over 7 bases. Trimming removed 4 bases from V and 2 bases from J; junction bases left unmatched: 13. This CDR3 has 17 amino acids. CDR1 is LGHDT, CDR2 YNNKEL, per germline (reference sequence).

V and J are TRBV5-1 and TRBJ1-2, with TRBD1 matching 8 bases. The germline V gene encodes CDR1 SGHRS and CDR2 YFSETQ. V lost 4 bases to trimming and J lost 10 bases; unmatched junction nucleotides: 9. The length of the CDR3 is 13 residues. The CDR3 coding sequence is TGCGCCAGCAGCCTAGGACAGGGTATCGACTACACCTTC. This gives the protein CASSLGQGIDYTF.

CDR3 amino acids: CASSPRTGNHEQFF. The CDR3 DNA sequence: TGTGCCAGCAGCCCAAGGACAGGGAACCATGAGCAGTTCTTC. The genes are TRBV11-1 and TRBJ2-1; TRBD1 matches at 8 bases. The germline CDR1 and CDR2 sequences are SGHAT and FQDESV (reference sequence). With V trimmed by 5 bases and J by 8 bases, 8 bases remained unmatched. This CDR3 contains 14 residues.